Given below is one T cell receptor (beta chain) in context. Its antigen remains unidentified. CD8 cells classed as naive were CD45RO-negative and positively selected for CCR7, excluding terminally differentiated effector memory CD45RA+ cells. All the donors were Caucasian adults who lived in Nashville, Tennessee. This record comes from a study of shared clonotypes between healthy human individuals. In the study overall: Donors had three CD4 naive, three CD4 memory, two CD8 naive and one CD8 memory plate apiece. Study conclusions and caveats: Compared with memory subsets, naive subsets generally had larger estimated richness. Only blood was sampled; tissue repertoires likely differ.

Measured with immunoSEQ multiplex PCR; TCRdb has only the in-frame clones, and not every one. The sample has about 2.2 million clones; 90% to 95% are singletons. This CDR3 is 14 amino acids long. V gave up 3 bases and J gave up 4 bases, with 11 bases separating them. Germline CDR1 is SGDLS and CDR2 is YYNGEE. Sample: naive CD8+ T cells from PBMCs. The gene calls are TRBV9 and TRBJ2-1; D tentatively reads TRBD1 or TRBD2 (6 bases each). The clonotype was recovered from a man between 18 and 35 years old in good health. Some clones in this sample may be carry-over from other donors' samples. CDR3 amino acids: CASSGGDIYNEQFF. CDR3 nucleotide sequence: TGTGCCAGCAGCGGGGGGGACATTTACAATGAGCAGTTCTTC.